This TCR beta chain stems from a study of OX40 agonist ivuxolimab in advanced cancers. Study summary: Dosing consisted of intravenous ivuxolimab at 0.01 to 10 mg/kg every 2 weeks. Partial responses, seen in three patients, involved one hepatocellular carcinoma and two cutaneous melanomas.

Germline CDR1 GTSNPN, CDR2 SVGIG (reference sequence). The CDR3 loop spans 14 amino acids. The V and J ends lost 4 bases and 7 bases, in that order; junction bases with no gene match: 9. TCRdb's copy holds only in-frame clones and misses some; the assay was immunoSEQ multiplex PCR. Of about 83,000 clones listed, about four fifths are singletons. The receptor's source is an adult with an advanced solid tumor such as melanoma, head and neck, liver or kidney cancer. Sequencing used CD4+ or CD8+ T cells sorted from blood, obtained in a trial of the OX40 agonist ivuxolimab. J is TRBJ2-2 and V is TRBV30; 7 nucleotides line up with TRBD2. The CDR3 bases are TGTGCCTGGAACGCGGGGGAGGGGAGCGGGGAGCTGTTTTTT. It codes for CAWNAGEGSGELFF.